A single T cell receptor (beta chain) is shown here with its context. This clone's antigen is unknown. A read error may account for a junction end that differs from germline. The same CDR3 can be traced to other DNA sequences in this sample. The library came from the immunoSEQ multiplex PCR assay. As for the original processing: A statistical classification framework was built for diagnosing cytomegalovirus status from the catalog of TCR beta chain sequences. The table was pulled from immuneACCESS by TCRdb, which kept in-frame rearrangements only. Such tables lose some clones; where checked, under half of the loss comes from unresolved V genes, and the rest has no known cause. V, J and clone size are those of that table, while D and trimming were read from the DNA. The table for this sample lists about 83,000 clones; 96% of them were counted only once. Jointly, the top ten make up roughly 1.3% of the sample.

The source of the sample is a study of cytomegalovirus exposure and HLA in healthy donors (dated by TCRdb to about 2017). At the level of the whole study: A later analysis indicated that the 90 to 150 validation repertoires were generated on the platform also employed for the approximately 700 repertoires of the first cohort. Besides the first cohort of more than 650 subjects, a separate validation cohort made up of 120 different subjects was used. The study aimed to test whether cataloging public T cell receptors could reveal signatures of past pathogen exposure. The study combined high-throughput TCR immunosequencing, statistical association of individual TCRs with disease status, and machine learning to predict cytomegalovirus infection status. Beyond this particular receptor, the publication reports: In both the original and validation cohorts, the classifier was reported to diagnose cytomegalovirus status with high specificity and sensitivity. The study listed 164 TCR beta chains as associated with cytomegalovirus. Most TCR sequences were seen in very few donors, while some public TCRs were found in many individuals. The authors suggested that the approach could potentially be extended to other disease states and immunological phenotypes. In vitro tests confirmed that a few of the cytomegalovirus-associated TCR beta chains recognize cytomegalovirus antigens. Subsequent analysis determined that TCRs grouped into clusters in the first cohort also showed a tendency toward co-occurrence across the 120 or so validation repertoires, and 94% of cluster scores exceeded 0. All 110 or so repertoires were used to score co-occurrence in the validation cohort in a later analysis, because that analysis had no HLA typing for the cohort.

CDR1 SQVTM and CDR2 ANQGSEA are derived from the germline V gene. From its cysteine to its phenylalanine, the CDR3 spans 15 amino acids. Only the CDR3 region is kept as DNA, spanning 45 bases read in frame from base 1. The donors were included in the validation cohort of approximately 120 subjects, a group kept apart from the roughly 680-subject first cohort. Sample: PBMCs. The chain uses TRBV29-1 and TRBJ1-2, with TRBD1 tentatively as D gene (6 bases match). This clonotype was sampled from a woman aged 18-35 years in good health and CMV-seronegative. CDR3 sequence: CSVEDLGTPDYGYTF. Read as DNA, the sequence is TGCAGCGTTGAAGATTTGGGGACACCAGACTATGGCTACACTTTC.